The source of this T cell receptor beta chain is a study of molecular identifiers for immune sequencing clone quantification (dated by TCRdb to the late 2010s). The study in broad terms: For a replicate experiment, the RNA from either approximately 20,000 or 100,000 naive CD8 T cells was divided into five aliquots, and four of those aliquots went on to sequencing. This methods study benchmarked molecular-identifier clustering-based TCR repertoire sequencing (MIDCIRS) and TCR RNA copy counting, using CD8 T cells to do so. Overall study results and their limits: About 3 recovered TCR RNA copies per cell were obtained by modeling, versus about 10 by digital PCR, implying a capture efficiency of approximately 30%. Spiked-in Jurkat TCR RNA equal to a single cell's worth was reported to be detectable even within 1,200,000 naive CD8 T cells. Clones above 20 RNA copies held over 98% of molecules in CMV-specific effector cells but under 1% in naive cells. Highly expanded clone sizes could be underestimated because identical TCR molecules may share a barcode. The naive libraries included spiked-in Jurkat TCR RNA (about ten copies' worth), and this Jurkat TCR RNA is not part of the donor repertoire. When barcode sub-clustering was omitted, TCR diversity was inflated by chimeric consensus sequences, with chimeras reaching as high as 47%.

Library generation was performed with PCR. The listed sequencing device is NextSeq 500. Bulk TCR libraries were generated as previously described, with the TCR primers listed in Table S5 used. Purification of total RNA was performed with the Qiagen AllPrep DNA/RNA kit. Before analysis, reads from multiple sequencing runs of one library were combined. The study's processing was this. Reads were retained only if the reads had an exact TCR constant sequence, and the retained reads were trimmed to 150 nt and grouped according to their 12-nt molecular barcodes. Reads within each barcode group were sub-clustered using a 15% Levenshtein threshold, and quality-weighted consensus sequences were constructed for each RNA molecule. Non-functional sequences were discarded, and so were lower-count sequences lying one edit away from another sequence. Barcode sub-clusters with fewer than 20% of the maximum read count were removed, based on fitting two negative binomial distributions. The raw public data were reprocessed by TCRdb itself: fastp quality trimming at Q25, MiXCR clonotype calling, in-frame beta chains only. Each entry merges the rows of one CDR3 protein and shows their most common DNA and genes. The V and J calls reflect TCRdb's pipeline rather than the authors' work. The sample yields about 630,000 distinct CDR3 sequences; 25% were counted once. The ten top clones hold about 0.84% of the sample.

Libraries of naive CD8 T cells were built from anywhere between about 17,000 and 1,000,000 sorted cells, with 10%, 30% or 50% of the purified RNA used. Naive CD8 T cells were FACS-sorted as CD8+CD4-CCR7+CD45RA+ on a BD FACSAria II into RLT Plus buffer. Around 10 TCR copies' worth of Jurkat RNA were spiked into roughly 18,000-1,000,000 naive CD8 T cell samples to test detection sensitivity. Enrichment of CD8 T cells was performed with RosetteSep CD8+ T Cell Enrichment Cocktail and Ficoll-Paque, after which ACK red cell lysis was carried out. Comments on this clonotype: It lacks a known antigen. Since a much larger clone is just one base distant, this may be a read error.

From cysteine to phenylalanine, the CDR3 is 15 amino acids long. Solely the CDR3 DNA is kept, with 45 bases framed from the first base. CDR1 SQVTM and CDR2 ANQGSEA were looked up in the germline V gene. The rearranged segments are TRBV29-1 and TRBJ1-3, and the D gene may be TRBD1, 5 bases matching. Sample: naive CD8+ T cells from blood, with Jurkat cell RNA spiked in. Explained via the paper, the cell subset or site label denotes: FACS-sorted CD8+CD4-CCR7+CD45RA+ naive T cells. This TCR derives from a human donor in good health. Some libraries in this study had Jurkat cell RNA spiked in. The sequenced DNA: TGCAGCGTTGAAGGCGGCAGGGACCCTGGAAACCCCATATATTTT. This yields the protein CSVEGGRDPGNPIYF.